This is a list of T cell receptor beta chains from one sample in a study of blood T cells in healthy people across ages. TCRdb processed the 5' RACE reads anew with MiXCR; each CDR3 protein has one entry. The sample lists about 570,000 distinct CDR3 sequences; 27% were seen once. In addition, the sample was reused for a study of T cells of mothers and their children.

Source material: blood. These receptors were taken from a boy aged 2 to 10 in good health. Both conserved end residues are part of each CDR3. The order of the fields is D gene, V gene, J gene, clone size, CDR3 protein, CDR3 DNA. D genes are given only for firm matches. The size of a clone is reported for some rows only, either as once, few or many, or as a class for expanded clones.

TRBD1	TRBV11-2	TRBJ2-7	few	CASSLAGQGLGEQYF	TGTGCCAGCAGCTTAGCCGGACAGGGTTTGGGGGAGCAGTACTTC
.	TRBV12-3/TRBV12-4	TRBJ2-5	once	CASSDLGLQETQYF	TGTGCCAGCAGTGACCTGGGACTTCAAGAGACCCAGTACTTC
TRBD2	TRBV7-9	TRBJ2-7	.	CASGLAGNYEQYF	TGTGCCAGCGGACTAGCGGGAAACTACGAGCAGTACTTC
.	TRBV6-6	TRBJ1-2	many	CASSYRGEDGYTF	TGTGCCAGCAGTTACCGGGGAGAGGATGGCTACACCTTC
.	TRBV7-9	TRBJ2-1	.	CASRPLLF	TGTGCCAGCAGGCCACTCCTCTTC
TRBD2	TRBV4-1	TRBJ2-2	.	CASSWASGTGELFF	TGCGCCAGCTCCTGGGCTAGCGGGACCGGGGAGCTGTTTTTT
.	TRBV5-1	TRBJ2-4	.	CASSFGTEGAKNIQYF	TGCGCCAGCAGCTTTGGGACGGAAGGAGCCAAAAACATTCAGTACTTC
.	TRBV10-3	TRBJ1-5	few	CAISDTANQPQHF	TGTGCCATCAGTGACACAGCAAATCAGCCCCAGCATTTT
TRBD1	TRBV27	TRBJ2-2	.	CASTDRGDTGELFF	TGTGCCAGCACGGACAGGGGGGACACCGGGGAGCTGTTTTTT
.	TRBV29-1	TRBJ2-5	few	CSVILGGETQYF	TGCAGCGTCATTTTAGGGGGAGAGACCCAGTACTTC
TRBD1	TRBV4-1	TRBJ1-1	.	CASSQDDDRVFLNTEAFF	TGCGCCAGCAGCCAAGACGACGACAGGGTGTTTTTGAACACTGAAGCTTTCTTT
.	TRBV11-2	TRBJ1-5	few	CASSLGNGYNQPQHF	TGTGCCAGCAGCTTAGGTAACGGCTACAATCAGCCCCAGCATTTT
TRBD2	TRBV11-3	TRBJ2-3	.	CASSLRLANVPDTQYF	TGTGCCAGCAGCCTCAGACTAGCGAACGTTCCAGATACGCAGTATTTT
.	TRBV7-6	TRBJ2-5	few	CASSVEGGREETQYF	TGTGCCAGCAGCGTAGAGGGGGGCAGGGAAGAGACCCAGTACTTC
.	TRBV7-3	TRBJ1-1	.	CASSLRGDKVRAFF	TGTGCCAGCAGCTTAAGGGGAGACAAGGTGCGAGCTTTCTTT
TRBD2	TRBV6-5	TRBJ2-7	.	CASSYSTSANYEQYF	TGTGCCAGCAGTTACTCGACTAGCGCCAACTACGAGCAGTACTTC
.	TRBV7-6	TRBJ2-7	.	CASSLVQERLYEQYF	TGTGCCAGCAGCTTGGTGCAAGAGCGCCTCTACGAGCAGTACTTC
TRBD2	TRBV2	TRBJ2-3	.	CASSPGTSGVADTQYF	TGTGCCAGCAGTCCCGGGACTAGCGGGGTAGCAGATACGCAGTATTTT
.	TRBV20-1	TRBJ2-5	.	CSGGGTVGETQYF	TGCAGTGGGGGGGGGACAGTCGGGGAGACCCAGTACTTC
TRBD1	TRBV3-1	TRBJ1-5	many	CASSQGQGGYQPQHF	TGTGCCAGCAGCCAGGGTCAAGGGGGCTATCAGCCCCAGCATTTT
TRBD1	TRBV5-5	TRBJ1-2	few	CASSTAGTGHYGYTF	TGTGCCAGCAGCACAGCCGGGACAGGGCACTATGGCTACACCTTC
TRBD2	TRBV29-1	TRBJ2-5	few	CSVGTSGKGTQYF	TGCAGCGTTGGGACTAGCGGGAAAGGGACCCAGTACTTC
.	TRBV12-3/TRBV12-4	TRBJ2-7	.	CASSLSRIHEQYF	TGTGCCAGCAGTTTATCCAGGATCCACGAGCAGTACTTC
TRBD1	TRBV5-1	TRBJ1-3	.	CASSLDRANTIYF	TGCGCCAGCAGCCTGGACAGGGCGAACACCATATATTTT
.	TRBV27	TRBJ2-1	few	CASSSAGTYNEQFF	TGTGCCAGCAGTTCCGCCGGAACCTACAATGAGCAGTTCTTC
.	TRBV30	TRBJ2-2	.	CAGSALWQGNSPFANTGELFF	TGTGCCGGGAGCGCCCTGTGGCAGGGGAATTCTCCGTTCGCGAACACCGGGGAGCTGTTTTTT
.	TRBV29-1	TRBJ2-5	.	CSGSGGETQYF	TGCAGCGGTTCGGGCGGAGAGACCCAGTACTTC
TRBD1	TRBV11-2	TRBJ2-7	few	CASSGPGRQGAAYEQYF	TGTGCCAGCAGCGGCCCAGGGAGACAGGGGGCGGCCTACGAGCAGTACTTC
TRBD2	TRBV5-5	TRBJ2-5	.	CASSLGSGGGEETQYF	TGTGCCAGCAGCTTGGGTAGCGGGGGGGGTGAAGAGACCCAGTACTTC
.	TRBV4-2	TRBJ2-7	many	CASSPSGVSESYEQYF	TGTGCCAGCAGCCCTTCCGGCGTGAGCGAGTCCTACGAGCAGTACTTC
.	TRBV7-2	TRBJ1-1	few	CARPTHYGAPEAFF	TGTGCCAGACCGACTCACTATGGGGCTCCTGAAGCTTTCTTT
.	TRBV12-3/TRBV12-4	TRBJ2-7	.	CASSFRTTAYEQYF	TGTGCCAGCAGTTTTCGGACAACCGCCTACGAGCAGTACTTC
.	TRBV20-1	TRBJ2-1	once	CSARTYSYNELFF	TGCAGTGCTCGGACGTACTCCTACAATGAGCTGTTCTTC
.	TRBV20-1	TRBJ2-4	.	CSASSGRESLIQYF	TGCAGTGCTAGTTCGGGCAGGGAGTCCTTGATTCAGTACTTC
.	TRBV12-3/TRBV12-4	TRBJ2-7	few	CASSLGEIYEQYF	TGTGCCAGCAGTTTGGGGGAAATCTACGAGCAGTACTTC
.	TRBV12-3/TRBV12-4	TRBJ2-6	.	CASIFDSYLTSGANVLTF	TGTGCCAGCATCTTCGACAGTTACCTTACATCTGGGGCCAACGTCCTGACTTTC